One sample yielded the 27 T cell receptor beta chains listed below, sequenced in a study of molecular identifiers for immune sequencing clone quantification listed by TCRdb under 2018. The library was obtained by PCR. The sequencing machine was a NextSeq 500. TCRdb handled the public reads itself, with Q25 trimming in fastp and clone calling in MiXCR, and kept productive beta chains. Rows are unified per CDR3 protein, each entry keeping the most common DNA and genes. The sample table holds approximately 630,000 distinct CDR3 sequences, of which about 25% were seen once. The ten largest make up roughly 0.83% of the sample. The material sequenced was naive CD8+ T cells from blood, with Jurkat cell RNA spiked in. Sample cell subset or site, as interpreted from the label and publication: FACS-sorted CD8+CD4-CCR7+CD45RA+ naive T cells. The receptors were sampled from a human donor in good health. Some libraries in this study had Jurkat cell RNA spiked in.

This clonotype showed up just a few times. The gene calls are TRBV19 and TRBJ1-2; no clear D. This CDR3 has 12 residues. The V end was cut by 5 bases, the J end by 4 bases, with 8 bases between. From germline, CDR1 is LNHDA and CDR2 SQIVND (reference sequence). Here the CDR3 reads CASSSDPYGYTF. The CDR3 nucleotides read TGTGCCAGTAGTTCGGATCCCTATGGCTACACCTTC. The full variable domain, with the rest looked up from reference TRBV19 and TRBJ1-2, is DGGITQSPKYLFRKEGQNVTLSCEQNLNHDAMYWYRQDPGQGLRLIYYSQIVNDFQKGDIAEGYSVSREKKESFPLTVTSAQKNPTAFYLCASSSDPYGYTFGSGTRLTVV.

Worth noting for this clonotype: Its ends do not fully match the called genes, so a read error is possible. The J gene is TRBJ2-2, the V gene TRBV5-3; D unclear. TRBV5-3 is marked as an open reading frame, function uncertain. The CDR3 has 13 amino acids. The CDR3 DNA reads as TGTGCCAGCAGCTTGAAGAACGTCGGGGAGCTGTTTTTT. This translates into CASSLKNVGELFF.

On this clonotype: This could be a read error, since a much larger clone is one nucleotide away. The CDR3 end shows no conserved phenylalanine or tryptophan, and so a read error is likely. This rearrangement joins TRBV7-3 to TRBJ2-7; D gene ambiguous. This CDR3 is built from 14 residues. The germline V gene has CDR1 SGHTA and CDR2 FQGTGA. V lost 5 bases, J lost 2 bases, and 13 bases lay in between. CDR3 coding DNA: TGTGCCAGCAGCGACGCCTTACTTGCCTACGAGCAGTACCTC. It translates to CASSDALLAYEQYL.

The table lists this clonotype with a few counts. The chain joins TRBV30 to TRBJ2-1; a weak D match, TRBD2 (7 bases). The CDR3 runs to 13 residues. V lost 8 bases to trimming and J lost 7 bases, with 18 bases between them. The germline gives CDR1 GTSNPN, CDR2 SVGIG (reference sequence). CDR3 nucleotide sequence: TGTGCCGCATCACGGGGGGCGGGAAATGAGCAGTTCTTC. Translation gives CAASRGAGNEQFF.

A word on this clonotype: This may be a read error, as it is one base from a much larger clone. The gene calls are TRBV29-1 and TRBJ2-5, with D perhaps given as TRBD1 or TRBD2 (5 bases each). The germline gives CDR1 SQVTM, CDR2 ANQGSEA. V was shortened by 7 bases and J by 1 base, with 19 bases between the two germline ends. This CDR3 comprises 15 residues. CDR3 region: CSGLISGALQETQYF. The CDR3 region has the DNA TGCAGCGGACTAATTTCCGGGGCACTCCAAGAGACCCAGTACTTC.

This clonotype has more than one count but fewer than ten. This chain joins TRBV27 and TRBJ2-7; TRBD1 agrees at 7 bases. Germline trimming cut 4 bases from V and 8 bases from J; bases unmatched to any gene: 5. The CDR3 contains 12 residues. Germline V gene data show CDR1 as MNHEY and CDR2 as SMNVEV (reference sequence). The CDR3: CASSSRQGQQYF. Here the CDR3 DNA reads TGTGCCAGCAGTTCCAGACAGGGTCAGCAGTACTTC.

Ten or more counts support this clonotype. Mismatch with germline at one junction end may stem from a read error. This sequence joins TRBV30 and TRBJ2-7; 7 bases match TRBD2. The CDR3 extends over 12 amino acids. The germline V gene has CDR1 GTSNPN and CDR2 SVGIG (reference sequence). For the CDR3, the DNA is TGTGCCGGGAGGGACTTCTCCTACGAGCAGTACTTC. Translated: CAGRDFSYEQYF.

This clonotype was seen at least ten times. This chain links TRBV6-1 with TRBJ1-5, with D perhaps matching TRBD1 (5 bases). This CDR3 spans 16 amino acids. Between the trimmed V and J ends, which lost 7 bases and 11 bases, there was a span of 27 bases. In germline, CDR1 is MNHNS, CDR2 SASEGT. The DNA of the CDR3 is TGTGCCAGCACCTCCCCCCGCACAGGACGGATTCGGGCCCAGCATTTT. Amino acids: CASTSPRTGRIRAQHF.

The table lists this clonotype with a few counts. V gene TRBV9 combines with J gene TRBJ2-1, with TRBD2 matching 12 bases. After removal of 0 bases from V and 9 bases from J, the junction contained 10 bases not matched to a gene. The CDR3 totals 17 residues. CDR1 is SGDLS and CDR2 is YYNGEE in the germline V gene. CDR3 in amino acids: CASSVVGMGLAGTEQFF. The CDR3 region has the DNA TGTGCCAGCAGCGTAGTTGGCATGGGACTAGCGGGTACTGAGCAGTTCTTC.

The rearrangement links TRBV6-1 to TRBJ1-1; 7 bases map to TRBD1. The length of the CDR3 is 15 residues. Trimming at V came to 1 base and at J to 0 bases, leaving 2 bases not matched to a gene. Germline CDR1 MNHNS, CDR2 SASEGT. The DNA for the CDR3 is TGTGCCAGCAGTGAAGAGACAGGGCTGAACACTGAAGCTTTCTTT. It translates to CASSEETGLNTEAFF.

There are many counts of this clonotype. V usage is TRBV7-6 and J usage is TRBJ2-2; 8 bases line up with TRBD1. CDR1 and CDR2 from the germline V gene are SGHVS and FNYEAQ. V shed 5 bases, J shed 4 bases, and the junction held 24 bases outside the gene matches. CDR3 length: 21 residues. The CDR3 DNA sequence: TGTGCCAGCAGCACGGGACAGGCGTGGGCAGGAAGAAATCTATTCACCGGGGAGCTGTTTTTT. Its translation: CASSTGQAWAGRNLFTGELFF.

V usage is TRBV20-1 and J usage is TRBJ2-5; TRBD2 aligns across 7 bases. There are 16 residues in the CDR3. V was clipped by 0 bases and J by 1 base; unmatched bases: 8. Per the germline V gene, CDR1 is DFQATT and CDR2 is SNEGSKA (reference sequence). The CDR3 protein is CSARDWEGPTQETQYF. The DNA of the CDR3 is TGCAGTGCTAGAGATTGGGAGGGGCCCACCCAAGAGACCCAGTACTTC.

This clonotype was detected only a few times. This chain links TRBV12-3 or TRBV12-4 with TRBJ2-2; D might be TRBD2 (6 bases). The CDR3 extends over 14 amino acids. Trimming pared 6 bases from V and 8 bases from J, leaving 16 bases between. The CDR3 bases are TGTGCCAGCAGGGCCACGGGAGTGGCAGGGGAGCTGTTTTTT. Its translation: CASRATGVAGELFF.

This clonotype was counted only a few times. This sequence joins TRBV5-6 and TRBJ2-5; 7 bases are a match to TRBD1. This CDR3 has 16 residues. The V gene end was trimmed by 1 base and the J gene end by 5 bases; junction bases not matched to a gene: 11. Germline values: CDR1 SGHDT, CDR2 YYEEEE. The CDR3 region is CASSLWRQGNWETQYF. CDR3 nucleotides: TGTGCCAGCAGCTTGTGGAGACAGGGAAATTGGGAGACCCAGTACTTC.

This clonotype occurred a few times. This rearrangement joins TRBV27 to TRBJ1-5; 7 bases line up with TRBD1. The ends lost 6 bases at V and 1 base at J; junction bases unmatched: 3. CDR1 and CDR2 (germline): MNHEY, SMNVEV (reference sequence). The CDR3 extends over 14 amino acids. The CDR3 DNA is TGTGCCAGCAGGACCAGGGGGAGCAATCAGCCCCAGCATTTT. It codes for CASRTRGSNQPQHF.

This clonotype was detected ten times or more. This chain joins TRBV7-2 and TRBJ2-5; D is unresolved. Germline V gene data show CDR1 as SGHTA and CDR2 as FQGNSA. The CDR3 is 13 residues long. V lost 3 bases and J lost 4, with 9 bases in between. In DNA form, the CDR3 reads TGTGCCAGCAGCTTCGCACTATCAGAGACCCAGTACTTC. As protein: CASSFALSETQYF.

This clonotype was counted at least ten times. The junction departs from germline at one end; a sequencing error may be responsible. This rearrangement joins TRBV6-2 or TRBV6-3 to TRBJ2-7; D could derive from TRBD1 or TRBD2 (5 bases each). The CDR3 covers 12 residues. CDR1 is MNHEY, CDR2 SVGEGT, per germline. In nucleotides, the CDR3 is TGTGCCAGCAGTTACTCGAGGGGCGAGGAGCACTTC. Translation: CASSYSRGEEHF.

There are a few counts of this clonotype. The V and J genes are TRBV6-6 and TRBJ2-6; D gene ambiguous. CDR1 MNHNY and CDR2 SVGAGI come from the germline V gene (reference sequence). V dropped 7 bases and J dropped 4 bases, with 14 bases sitting between them. The CDR3 is 15 residues long. Here the CDR3 reads CASTNLPAGANVLTF. DNA for the CDR3: TGTGCCAGCACCAACCTCCCGGCCGGGGCCAACGTCCTGACTTTC.

Notes on this clonotype: Relative to the germline gene, one junction end is altered; a read error may explain this. This chain connects TRBV4-3 to TRBJ2-7; D is perhaps TRBD2 (6 bases). This CDR3 spans 18 amino acids. The germline V gene encodes CDR1 LGHNA and CDR2 YSLEER. DNA for the CDR3: TGCGCCGGCAGCCAAGATGCCACGGGGGTAGCGGCCTCCTACGAGCAGTACTTC. Translation: CAGSQDATGVAASYEQYF.

The chain employs TRBV20-1 and TRBJ2-7; tentatively, D is TRBD1 or TRBD2 (5 bases each). This CDR3 contains 13 residues. CDR1 DFQATT and CDR2 SNEGSKA come from the germline V gene (reference sequence). V was shortened by 3 bases and J by 3 bases, with 12 bases between the two germline ends. This CDR3 reads CSARGDGRYEQYF. DNA for the CDR3: TGCAGTGCTAGGGGGGACGGCCGCTACGAGCAGTACTTC.

Ten or more counts support this clonotype. The rearrangement joins TRBV14 to TRBJ2-3; no firm D call. Germline V CDR1 and CDR2: SGHDN, FVKESK. CDR3 length: 16 amino acids. V lost 0 bases, J lost 2 bases, and 12 bases lay in between. The CDR3 sequence: CASSQDVVIPTDTQYF. CDR3 coding DNA: TGTGCCAGCAGCCAAGATGTTGTCATACCCACAGATACGCAGTATTTT.

The chain links TRBV4-3 to TRBJ1-1; TRBD1 matches at 7 bases. With 1 base clipped from V and 6 bases from J, the junction kept 11 bases outside the gene matches. Germline V lookup: CDR1 LGHNA, CDR2 YSLEER. The length of the CDR3 is 16 residues. In DNA, the CDR3 is TGCGCCAGCAGCCAAGTGACAGGGAGGGTGGGCGCTGAAGCTTTCTTT. Encoded protein: CASSQVTGRVGAEAFF.

This clonotype showed up many times. The gene calls are TRBV12-5 and TRBJ1-1, with a tentative D call TRBD1 (6 bases). V dropped 6 bases and J dropped 5 bases, with 10 bases sitting between them. The CDR3 runs 12 residues. The germline V gene has CDR1 LGHNT and CDR2 FRNRAP. The DNA of the CDR3 is TGTGCTAGTGGGGTAGGGGGAACTGAAGCTTTCTTT. This gives the protein CASGVGGTEAFF.

The count of this clonotype is one. This may be a read error: a much more frequent sequence differs by one nucleotide. The DNA for the CDR3 is TGTGCCAGCAGCCAAGTTCCGAGTTCCACAGATACGCAGTATTTT. It codes for CASSQVPSSTDTQYF. The chain employs TRBV14 and TRBJ2-3; D gene uncertain. V dropped 1 base and J dropped 2 bases, with 10 bases sitting between them. This CDR3 is built from 15 residues. Per germline, CDR1 SGHDN and CDR2 FVKESK. Full variable domain (remainder filled in from reference TRBV14 and TRBJ2-3): EAGVTQFPSHSVIEKGQTVTLRCDPISGHDNLYWYRRVMGKEIKFLLHFVKESKQDESGMPNNRFLAERTGGTYSTLKVQPAELEDSGVYFCASSQVPSSTDTQYFGPGTRLTVL.

With regard to this clonotype: The CDR3 carries no conserved terminal phenylalanine or tryptophan, so it likely arises from a read error. This rearrangement joins TRBV7-2 to TRBJ1-6; D may be TRBD1 (6 bases). The CDR3 consists of 14 residues. CDR1 and CDR2 (germline): SGHTA, FQGNSA. With 11 bases removed from V and 6 bases from J, the gap between germline ends came to 17 bases. The CDR3 DNA follows: TGTGCCCATTTGGCGGGGGCGGTTAATTCACCCCTCCACCTT. It codes for CAHLAGAVNSPLHL.

This clonotype came up many times. The chain couples TRBV7-2 to TRBJ2-3; 8 bases match TRBD2. Germline-derived CDR1 and CDR2 are SGHTA and FQGNSA. The CDR3 extends over 15 amino acids. With 3 bases clipped from V and 1 base from J, the junction kept 3 bases outside the gene matches. The DNA for the CDR3 is TGTGCCAGCAGCTTTGTGACTAGCGGCACAGATACGCAGTATTTT. Translating it yields CASSFVTSGTDTQYF.

In its sample, this clonotype was seen once. The CDR3 does not close with the conserved phenylalanine or tryptophan, likely indicating a read error. The rearrangement joins TRBV4-2 to TRBJ1-2; no clear D. The CDR3 has 15 residues. Germline V gives CDR1 LGHNA, CDR2 YNFKEQ. The germline V and J ends were trimmed by 0 bases and 2 bases, with 10 bases remaining between them. The CDR3 coding sequence is TGTGCCAGCAGCCAAGAAAGGTCAGCGAACTATGGCTACACCCTC. This sequence encodes CASSQERSANYGYTL.